These T cell receptor beta chains were read from a single sample in a study of blood T cell repertoires in COVID-19. Clones were read by immunoSEQ multiplex PCR, and TCRdb kept only the in-frame ones, dropping some. The sample lists 200,000 to 250,000 clones, around 90% occurring once. The specimen sequenced was peripheral blood. The origin of the receptors is a young man with active or convalescent COVID-19. Both conserved end residues are part of each CDR3. The D gene is left open where the match is weak. Size tells how often a clone was seen (once, few, many) or the class of an expanded clone, and some rows leave it out.

TRBV28,-,-,TRBJ2-5,CASSIPGGLETQYF,TGTGCCAGCAGTATCCCAGGGGGACTGGAGACCCAGTACTTC
TRBV6-5,TRBD1,-,TRBJ2-4,CASSRQGAAKNIQYF,TGTGCCAGCAGCCGACAGGGGGCAGCCAAAAACATTCAGTACTTC
TRBV30,-,-,TRBJ1-2,CAWRRGGDYGYTF,TGTGCCTGGAGGCGTGGAGGGGACTATGGCTACACCTTC
TRBV20-1,-,-,TRBJ2-5,CSADGGETQYF,TGCAGTGCTGATGGCGGGGAGACCCAGTACTTC
TRBV7-7,TRBD2,few,TRBJ2-2,CASSRGLAGVGGELFF,TGTGCTAGCAGCCGGGGACTAGCGGGAGTCGGCGGGGAGCTGTTTTTT
TRBV25-1,-,few,TRBJ2-1,CASSEPGSLASEQFF,TGTGCCAGCAGTGAACCAGGCAGCCTCGCAAGTGAGCAGTTCTTC
TRBV11-2,-,-,TRBJ2-7,CASSSDAQGMTSYEQYF,TGTGCCAGCAGCTCCGACGCACAGGGTATGACCTCCTACGAGCAGTACTTC
TRBV6-5,TRBD1,-,TRBJ1-1,CASSYSGTGAAFF,TGTGCCAGCAGTTACAGTGGGACAGGGGCAGCTTTCTTT
TRBV27,TRBD2,-,TRBJ2-7,CASSTPSGGEYEQYF,TGTGCCAGCAGTACCCCTAGCGGTGGGGAGTACGAGCAGTACTTC
TRBV7-2,-,-,TRBJ1-1,CASSLAKRHGTEAFF,TGTGCCAGCAGCTTAGCAAAACGACACGGCACTGAAGCTTTCTTT
TRBV7-9,-,-,TRBJ2-3,CASTLPPLSPSTDTQYF,TGTGCCAGCACCCTCCCCCCCTTGAGCCCTAGCACAGATACGCAGTATTTT
TRBV27,TRBD2,-,TRBJ2-5,CASSPGLAGFWETQYF,TGTGCCAGCAGTCCAGGACTAGCGGGCTTTTGGGAGACCCAGTACTTC
TRBV4-1,TRBD1,-,TRBJ1-2,CASSRDRDYTF,TGCGCCAGCAGCCGAGACAGGGACTACACCTTC
TRBV11-2,-,-,TRBJ1-2,CASSPNPITDGYTF,TGTGCCAGCAGCCCTAACCCCATCACGGATGGCTACACCTTC
TRBV10-3,-,-,TRBJ1-2,CAISTEDSPNYGYTF,TGTGCCATCAGTACAGAGGACAGTCCTAACTATGGCTACACCTTC
TRBV27,-,-,TRBJ2-3,CASSLSKAGTSTDTQYF,TGTGCCAGCAGTTTATCGAAGGCAGGGACTAGCACAGATACGCAGTATTTT
TRBV7-2,TRBD1,-,TRBJ1-2,CASSLEGQGRGGYTF,TGTGCCAGCAGCTTAGAGGGACAGGGGCGAGGTGGCTACACCTTC
TRBV5-1,-,-,TRBJ1-1,CASSSSVNTEAFF,TGCGCCAGCAGCTCCTCGGTTAACACTGAAGCTTTCTTT
TRBV10-3,TRBD2,-,TRBJ2-1,CAIREYRTSGSYNEQFF,TGTGCCATCAGGGAATACAGGACTAGCGGGAGTTACAATGAGCAGTTCTTC
TRBV6-6,-,-,TRBJ1-6,CASRGREEPLHF,TGTGCCAGCAGGGGGCGCGAGGAACCCCTCCACTTT
TRBV6-6,-,few,TRBJ1-2,CASSLTINYGYTF,TGTGCCAGCAGCCTAACCATTAACTATGGCTACACCTTC
TRBV13,-,-,TRBJ1-2,CASSPIQMQGYYGYTF,TGTGCCAGCAGCCCGATCCAGATGCAGGGATACTATGGCTACACCTTC
TRBV14,TRBD1,-,TRBJ2-7,CASSQWDRGYEQYF,TGTGCCAGCAGCCAATGGGACAGAGGGTACGAGCAGTACTTC
TRBV6-5,TRBD2,-,TRBJ2-1,CASGRVVDNEQFF,TGTGCCAGCGGGAGGGTTGTGGACAATGAGCAGTTCTTC
TRBV7-2,-,-,TRBJ1-1,CASSFSTNTEAFF,TGTGCCAGCAGCTTTTCCACAAACACTGAAGCTTTCTTT
TRBV27,TRBD2,-,TRBJ2-1,CASRSTSGRDIEQFF,TGTGCCAGCAGGTCGACTAGCGGGAGGGATATTGAGCAGTTCTTC
TRBV11-2,-,-,TRBJ2-3,CASSLSQLTDTQYF,TGTGCCAGCAGCCTATCACAGTTAACAGATACGCAGTATTTT
TRBV7-7,TRBD1,-,TRBJ2-1,CASSLAVTGGFAEQFF,TGTGCTAGCAGCTTAGCTGTGACAGGGGGTTTTGCGGAGCAGTTCTTC
TRBV5-1,TRBD1,-,TRBJ1-2,CASSFLSNGQGNGYTF,TGCGCCAGCAGCTTCCTATCCAACGGACAGGGGAATGGCTACACCTTC
TRBV11-2,TRBD1,-,TRBJ1-2,CASSPGQNYGYTF,TGTGCCAGCAGCCCGGGACAGAACTATGGCTACACCTTC
TRBV20-1,-,-,TRBJ2-7,CSARVGPEQYF,TGCAGTGCTAGAGTTGGGCCAGAGCAGTACTTC
TRBV12-3/TRBV12-4,-,-,TRBJ2-3,CASSFRRGDTQYF,TGTGCCAGCAGTTTCCGGAGAGGTGATACGCAGTATTTT
TRBV6-5,TRBD1,-,TRBJ2-7,CATADRAASYEQYF,TGTGCCACCGCGGACAGGGCGGCCTCCTACGAGCAGTACTTC